The present entry profiles one TCR beta chain with its context. Its antigen is undetermined. PCR was performed using 60 Vbeta and 13 Jbeta primers. Method: immunoSEQ multiplex PCR; TCRdb's copy keeps in-frame clones and lacks some. Of about 180,000 clones in the sample, about 72% are singletons; the top ten hold 2% to 2.5%. Germline V lookup: CDR1 SGHTS, CDR2 YDEGEE. V dropped 3 bases and J dropped 4 bases, with 13 bases sitting between them. The CDR3 length is 14 residues. Healthy bone marrow donors made up the cohort. The sample comes from a study of cytomegalovirus exposure and HLA in healthy donors. General study findings and limits: Relative to equally common others, HLA-associated TCR beta chains showed greater clonal expansion in a later analysis. Another analysis was done later, and it associated roughly 15,000 TCR beta sequences with HLA alleles at 0.05 false discovery rate. In a later analysis, a missense DCLRE1C variant was linked to TCR beta V- and J-gene trimming.

V usage is TRBV5-8 and J usage is TRBJ1-2; D is perhaps TRBD1 (6 bases). The receptor was isolated from a human donor in good health. The sequencing sample was made of PBMCs. The CDR3 DNA follows: TGTGCCAGCAGCTCGCAGGGGTGGGTCTATGGCTACACCTTC. It is translated as CASSSQGWVYGYTF.